Listed here are 14 T cell receptor beta chains from one sample, sequenced in a study of shared clonotypes between healthy human individuals. The naive CD8 fraction comprised CD45RO-negative cells positively selected for CCR7 and excluded terminally differentiated effector memory CD45RA+ cells. Here immunoSEQ multiplex PCR was the method, and the copy in TCRdb shows in-frame clones only, minus some. The table lists around 2,000,000 clones, approximately 94% of them singletons, with under 1.5% in the top ten. Sequenced sample: naive CD8+ T cells sorted from blood. These receptors were collected from a man between 18 and 35 years old in good health.

The chain is built from TRBV28 and TRBJ2-7, with 7 bases that match TRBD1. The CDR3 sequence is 16 residues long. Trimming at V came to 2 bases and at J to 2 bases, leaving 9 bases not matched to a gene. Per germline, CDR1 MDHEN and CDR2 SYDVKM. CDR3 DNA sequence: TGTGCCAGCAGTTTAAGCTCAGGGGGATACGCCTACGAGCAGTACTTC. Translation: CASSLSSGGYAYEQYF.

This clone was detected only a few times. V usage is TRBV19 and J usage is TRBJ1-6; 7 bases align to TRBD1. Germline V gene data show CDR1 as LNHDA and CDR2 as SQIVND (reference sequence). Losses at the gene ends were 8 bases for V and 9 bases for J; bases not matched to a gene: 4. The CDR3 is 12 residues long. CDR3 in amino acids: CASRQGSSPLHF. The CDR3 nucleotides read TGTGCCAGTCGACAGGGTAGTTCACCCCTCCACTTT.

The chain uses TRBV10-3 and TRBJ2-1; 9 positions agree with TRBD2. The V segment lost 4 bases and the J segment 0 bases; nucleotides outside the gene matches: 10. The CDR3 has 18 amino acids. CDR1 and CDR2 (germline): ENHRY, SYGVKD. The DNA of the CDR3 is TGTGCCATCAGTGGGGTGCCCGTGACTAGCGGCTCCTACAATGAGCAGTTCTTC. Its translation is CAISGVPVTSGSYNEQFF.

The rearrangement links TRBV5-4 to TRBJ2-7; a weak D match, TRBD2 (5 bases). Germline CDR1 and CDR2: SGHNT and YYREEE (reference sequence). The V end was cut by 2 bases, the J end by 5 bases, with 11 bases between. CDR3 size: 13 residues. This CDR3 reads CASSFISGHEQYF. The DNA for the CDR3 is TGTGCCAGCAGCTTTATAAGCGGCCACGAGCAGTACTTC. The whole variable domain, remainder taken from reference TRBV5-4 and TRBJ2-7, is ETGVTQSPTHLIKTRGQQVTLRCSSQSGHNTVSWYQQALGQGPQFIFQYYREEENGRGNFPPRFSGLQFPNYSSELNVNALELDDSALYLCASSFISGHEQYFGPGTRLTVT.

The chain combines TRBV13 with TRBJ2-1; 9 bases line up with TRBD1. With V trimmed by 3 bases and J by 9 bases, 6 bases remained unmatched. Looked up from germline, CDR1 is PRHDT and CDR2 is FYEKMQ (reference sequence). The CDR3 loop spans 14 amino acids. The CDR3 sequence is CASSFRTGASEQFF. DNA for the CDR3: TGTGCCAGCAGCTTCCGGACAGGGGCTAGTGAGCAGTTCTTC.

This chain joins TRBV30 and TRBJ2-3; 10 bases align to TRBD2. Germline V gene data show CDR1 as GTSNPN and CDR2 as SVGIG (reference sequence). With V trimmed by 4 bases and J by 6 bases, 4 bases remained unmatched. The CDR3 is 13 amino acids. CDR3 loop: CAWTLAGVDTQYF. The CDR3 nucleotides read TGTGCCTGGACGCTAGCGGGAGTTGATACGCAGTATTTT.

Written as DNA, the CDR3 is TGCGCCAGCAGGGACTATAGCACAGATACGCAGTATTTT. Translation gives CASRDYSTDTQYF. The gene calls are TRBV10-2 and TRBJ2-3; possible D gene TRBD2, 6 bases. V was cut by 6 bases and J by 0 bases, with 7 bases left in between. In germline, CDR1 is WSHSY, CDR2 SAAADI. The CDR3 spans 13 residues.

The chain combines TRBV10-3 with TRBJ2-7; D is perhaps TRBD1 (6 bases). The germline CDR1 and CDR2 sequences are ENHRY and SYGVKD. This CDR3 has 13 amino acids. The V end was cut by 4 bases, the J end by 3 bases, with 10 bases between. This CDR3 reads CAISGDTDYEQYF. The CDR3 DNA is TGTGCCATCAGTGGGGACACTGACTACGAGCAGTACTTC.

On this clone: This CDR3 is also generated by other DNA sequences in the sample. The V gene is TRBV4-1, the J gene TRBJ1-1; D gene ambiguous. Trimming shortened V by 1 base and J by 1 base, and 10 bases separated the two germline ends. CDR1 is MGHRA and CDR2 is YSYEKL in the germline V gene. The CDR3 is 15 residues long. CDR3 residues: CASSQVPPGNTEAFF. DNA for the CDR3: TGCGCCAGCAGCCAAGTTCCGCCCGGGAACACTGAAGCTTTCTTT.

The V call is TRBV11-2, the J call TRBJ1-2; TRBD1 matches at 8 bases. With 5 bases clipped from V and 5 bases from J, the junction kept 10 bases outside the gene matches. The CDR3 runs to 15 residues. Germline CDR1 is SGHAT and CDR2 is FQNNGV. The DNA of the CDR3 is TGTGCCAGCAGCCTCACGGACAGGGTAGAGTATGGCTACACCTTC. Protein sequence: CASSLTDRVEYGYTF.

This clone was counted a single time. Within the sample, other DNA sequences also encode this same CDR3. This sequence joins TRBV7-2 and TRBJ2-3; D is ambiguous. Germline V gene data show CDR1 as SGHTA and CDR2 as FQGNSA. Between the trimmed V and J ends, which lost 3 bases and 6 bases, there was a span of 7 bases. The CDR3 is 12 residues long. The CDR3 bases are TGTGCCAGCAGCTTGGTTGCGGATACGCAGTATTTT. Translation: CASSLVADTQYF.

This sequence joins TRBV4-1 and TRBJ1-1; TRBD1 matches at 8 bases. After removal of 8 bases from V and 5 bases from J, the junction contained 7 bases not matched to a gene. The CDR3 sequence is 13 residues long. In germline, CDR1 is MGHRA, CDR2 YSYEKL. The CDR3 here is CASSNQGATEAFF. CDR3 bases: TGCGCCAGCTCTAATCAGGGGGCAACTGAAGCTTTCTTT.

This chain uses TRBV28 with TRBJ2-7, with D uncertain. With 1 base removed from V and 2 bases from J, the gap between germline ends came to 15 bases. The CDR3 spans 16 residues. Germline CDR1 and CDR2: MDHEN and SYDVKM. CDR3 protein: CASSLLGIGSPYEQYF. The CDR3 nucleotides read TGTGCCAGCAGTTTATTAGGGATAGGGTCACCCTACGAGCAGTACTTC.

Note on this clone: The sample holds other DNA sequences that translate to the same CDR3. The chain links TRBV27 to TRBJ2-1; D is undetermined. Trimming stripped 4 bases from V and 9 bases from J, with 7 bases between. Germline CDR1 reads MNHEY; CDR2 reads SMNVEV (reference sequence). This CDR3 has 11 residues. CDR3 sequence (DNA): TGTGCCAGCAGTTCCAACGGTGAGCAGTTCTTC. Translation gives CASSSNGEQFF.